Described below is a single T cell receptor (beta chain) sequence and its context. Its binding antigen is unknown. The sample holds no much larger clone one base away, and base qualities are not on file. The sample comes from a study of blood T cell repertoires in COVID-19 (dated by TCRdb to between 2020 and 2021). In terms of the full investigation: Collaborator samples came from the United States, Italy and Spain and covered acute and convalescent phases of COVID-19. The prospective study material was composed of cDNA or gDNA derived from T cells, B-cell-depleted T cells, or PBMCs. Deeply sampled blood TCRbeta repertoires from subjects exposed to, actively infected with, or recovered from COVID-19 were included in the dataset. A freely available public database, intended as a resource for researchers studying the immune response to SARS-CoV-2, is where the repertoires were released. Samples came from the ongoing ImmuneRACE study (first 160 participants) plus 1,254 subjects from 6 global collaborators. Nearly every sample came with metadata listing a de-identified subject ID, COVID-19 status, age in years and sex. Where available, HLA class I and class II types were taken from metadata supplied by the sample provider and were not determined by assay-based typing.

In Seattle, one collaborating source enrolled patients while the infection was active and tracked those patients longitudinally over the course of disease. Whole blood was collected in K2EDTA tubes by collaborating institutions according to the institutions' own protocols. Collaborator samples were shipped for TCRbeta analysis as frozen whole blood, isolated PBMCs, or DNA extracted from either sample type. CDR1 MNHNS and CDR2 SASEGT were looked up in the germline V gene. V is cut back by 3 bases and J by 1 base, with 15 bases in the junction unmatched. The CDR3 has 20 amino acids, counting the end cysteine and phenylalanine. Of all the DNA, just the CDR3 is kept, 60 bases in frame from base 1. Findings and caveats that apply to the study as a whole: The quantity of clinical and demographic metadata differed by source and by participant and was supplied without curation.

The immunoSEQ Assay, a bias-controlled multiplex PCR, was used to amplify TCRbeta CDR3 regions from genomic DNA. The authors' analysis ran thus. The number of nucleated cells in each sample was estimated by amplification of reference gene primers within the assay. Sequence reads were collapsed and filtered to measure the absolute abundance of every unique TCRbeta CDR3 rearrangement. Productive Simpson clonality was computed per sample as the square root of Simpson's diversity index over productive rearrangements. TCRdb retrieved this table from immuneACCESS and kept in-frame rearrangements only. Not all clones are present; in checked studies, unresolved V genes account for under half, and no reason is known for the remainder. The V and J calls and clone size come from that table; D and trimming were worked out from the DNA. The sample table records around 260,000 clones; 80% to 95% of these occur just once. The top ten hold 2.2% of the sample.

The source material was peripheral blood. Recombination joined TRBV6-1 with TRBJ2-1; the junction holds 10 bases that match TRBD1. The TCR originated in a young woman with COVID-19, enrolled during active disease. CDR3 region: CASSEAPTGGGQLSYNEQFF. The sequenced DNA: TGTGCCAGCAGTGAGGCTCCGACAGGGGGCGGACAATTGTCCTACAATGAGCAGTTCTTC.